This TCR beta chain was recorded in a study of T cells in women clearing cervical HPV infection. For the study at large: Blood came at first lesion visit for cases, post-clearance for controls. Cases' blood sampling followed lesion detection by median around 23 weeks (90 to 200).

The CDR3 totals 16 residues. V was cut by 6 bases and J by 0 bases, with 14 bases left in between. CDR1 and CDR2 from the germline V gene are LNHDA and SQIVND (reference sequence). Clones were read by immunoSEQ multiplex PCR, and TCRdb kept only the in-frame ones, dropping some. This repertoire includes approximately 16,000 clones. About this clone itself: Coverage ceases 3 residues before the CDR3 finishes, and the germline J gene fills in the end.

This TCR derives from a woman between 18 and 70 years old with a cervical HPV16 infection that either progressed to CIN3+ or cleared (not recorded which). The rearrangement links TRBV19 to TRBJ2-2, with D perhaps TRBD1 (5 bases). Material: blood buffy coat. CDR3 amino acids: CASSARGGTNTGELFF. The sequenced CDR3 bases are TGTGCCAGTAGCGCTAGGGGTGGAACGAACACCGGGGAG.